The 29 T cell receptor beta chains below all came from one sample that was sequenced in a study of blood T cell repertoires in COVID-19. Here immunoSEQ multiplex PCR was the method, and the copy in TCRdb shows in-frame clones only, minus some. Among 250,000 to 350,000 clones, 90% were seen once, and the ten largest hold 1.5% to 2%. Sequencing was done on a sample of PBMCs or T cells enriched from blood (not recorded which). These receptors originate from a woman aged 18-29 years with acute COVID-19.

The chain recombines TRBV5-8 with TRBJ1-5, with 7 positions matching TRBD1. The germline CDR1 and CDR2 sequences are SGHTS and YDEGEE. This CDR3 has 17 amino acids. V lost 4 bases and J lost 0; bases outside the gene matches: 10. The CDR3 coding sequence is TGTGCCAGCAGCGCAGACAGGGATTTTTCTAGCAATCAGCCCCAGCATTTT. Translation gives CASSADRDFSSNQPQHF.

The rearrangement uses TRBV5-5 and TRBJ2-2; a weak D match, TRBD2 (5 bases). The V end lost 6 bases, the J end lost 2 bases, and 17 bases lay between the germline ends. CDR1 SGHKS and CDR2 YYEKEE come from the germline V gene (reference sequence). CDR3 length: 16 residues. DNA of the CDR3: TGTGCCAGCACCCCGAGGGCTACGACAAACACCGGGGAGCTGTTTTTT. It yields the protein CASTPRATTNTGELFF. The entire variable domain, with the rest obtained from reference TRBV5-5 and TRBJ2-2, is as follows: DAGVTQSPTHLIKTRGQQVTLRCSPISGHKSVSWYQQVLGQGPQFIFQYYEKEERGRGNFPDRFSARQFPNYSSELNVNALLLGDSALYLCASTPRATTNTGELFFGEGSRLTVL.

The rearrangement links TRBV6-2 or TRBV6-3 to TRBJ2-5; no clear D gene. Looked up from germline, CDR1 is MNHEY and CDR2 is SVGEGT. The V gene lost 6 bases and the J gene lost 7 bases, with 15 bases spanning the gap. CDR3 length: 13 residues. CDR3 in DNA: TGTGCCAGCAGCTTGCGAGGCGGTGGGACCCAGTACTTC. Its translation is CASSLRGGGTQYF.

The chain joins TRBV5-5 to TRBJ2-7; possible D gene TRBD1, 6 bases. CDR3 size: 13 residues. The V end lost 1 base, the J end lost 4 bases, and 9 bases lay between the germline ends. Germline assignment: CDR1 SGHKS and CDR2 YYEKEE (reference sequence). CDR3 coding DNA: TGTGCCAGCAGCTTGTCCGGACAGTACGAGCAGTACTTC. Translating it yields CASSLSGQYEQYF.

The chain joins TRBV7-2 to TRBJ2-3; TRBD2 matches 9 bases. J gave up 0 bases and V 1 base, and 2 bases lay outside the gene matches. The length of the CDR3 is 16 residues. Germline values: CDR1 SGHTA, CDR2 FQGNSA. CDR3 in amino acids: CASSLGLAASTDTQYF. The DNA for the CDR3 is TGTGCCAGCAGCTTAGGACTAGCGGCTAGCACAGATACGCAGTATTTT.

This chain connects TRBV10-2 to TRBJ2-3, with 8 bases matching TRBD2. The CDR3 covers 15 residues. Germline CDR1 is WSHSY and CDR2 is SAAADI. V shed 7 bases, J shed 4 bases, and the junction held 10 bases outside the gene matches. CDR3 protein: CASTVGGRTADTQYF. CDR3 bases: TGCGCCAGCACCGTCGGCGGGAGGACGGCAGATACGCAGTATTTT.

The gene calls are TRBV30 and TRBJ1-1; tentative D call: TRBD1 (5 bases). CDR1 and CDR2 (germline): GTSNPN, SVGIG (reference sequence). CDR3 size: 13 residues. Trimming took 0 bases from V and 7 from J, leaving 12 bases between them. Here the CDR3 reads CAWSVGYRYEAFF. The CDR3 bases are TGTGCCTGGAGTGTAGGGTACAGGTATGAAGCTTTCTTT.

The chain links TRBV6-4 to TRBJ1-1; no firm D call. CDR3 length equals 14 residues. V lost 2 bases and J 1 base, leaving 8 bases between the germline ends. The germline V gene has CDR1 MRHNA and CDR2 SNTAGT. CDR3 loop: CASSDNSKNTEAFF. CDR3 coding DNA: TGTGCCAGCAGTGACAATTCAAAGAACACTGAAGCTTTCTTT.

The CDR3 region is CASSRLGGPGNEKLFF. The CDR3 DNA reads as TGTGCCAGCAGCCGACTTGGTGGTCCCGGTAATGAAAAACTGTTTTTT. The V gene is TRBV11-2, the J gene TRBJ1-4; D is unresolved. The CDR3 is made up of 16 amino acids. Germline loops: CDR1 SGHAT, CDR2 FQNNGV. The V gene lost 5 bases and the J gene lost 4 bases, with 17 bases spanning the gap.

This clone is a singleton in its sample. V gene TRBV6-5 combines with J gene TRBJ1-2; 7 nucleotides line up with TRBD1. The CDR3 sequence is 12 residues long. Looked up from germline, CDR1 is MNHEY and CDR2 is SVGAGI. The junction had 4 bases not matched to a gene; V was cut back by 5 bases and J by 7 bases. As DNA, the CDR3 is TGTGCCAGCAGTCGACAGGGTAGTGGCTACACCTTC. Translating it yields CASSRQGSGYTF.

The chain joins TRBV11-2 to TRBJ1-1; perhaps TRBD1 as D (5 bases). From germline, CDR1 is SGHAT and CDR2 FQNNGV. The CDR3 sequence is 19 residues long. V lost 2 bases and J 4 bases, leaving 26 bases between the germline ends. The chain's CDR3 is CASSLRGGVEGPWGTEAFF. In nucleotides, the CDR3 is TGTGCCAGCAGCTTACGGGGGGGAGTGGAGGGGCCGTGGGGCACTGAAGCTTTCTTT.

J is TRBJ1-3 and V is TRBV3-1 (or the pseudogene TRBV3-2); maybe TRBD1 (5 bases). The V gene's germline CDR1 is LGHDT and CDR2 YNNKEL (reference sequence). The CDR3 runs to 13 residues. Trimming took 6 bases from V and 0 from J, leaving 6 bases between them. CDR3 amino acids: CASSRGSGNTIYF. The DNA for the CDR3 is TGTGCCAGCAGTAGGGGCTCTGGAAACACCATATATTTT.

The chain couples TRBV30 to TRBJ1-6; D is possibly TRBD1 (5 bases). The CDR3 is 15 residues long. The germline CDR1 and CDR2 sequences are GTSNPN and SVGIG (reference sequence). V was shortened by 1 base and J by 9 bases, with 16 bases between the two germline ends. CDR3 region: CAWSAQGLSASPLHF. CDR3 sequence (DNA): TGTGCCTGGAGTGCCCAGGGTCTTTCTGCTTCACCCCTCCACTTT.

The rearrangement uses TRBV4-3 and TRBJ2-1; D is uncertain. V was clipped by 1 base and J by 5 bases, with 12 bases between them. CDR3 length: 15 residues. Germline CDR1 is LGHNA and CDR2 is YSLEER. As DNA, the CDR3 is TGCGCCAGCAGCCAAGTTGTATCTCTTAACAATGAGCAGTTCTTC. Its translation: CASSQVVSLNNEQFF.

This chain uses TRBV10-2 with TRBJ1-6; D is perhaps TRBD1 (6 bases). The CDR3 loop spans 14 amino acids. Germline CDR1 reads WSHSY; CDR2 reads SAAADI. Trimming stripped 5 bases from V and 10 bases from J, with 15 bases between. CDR3 sequence reads: CASSLTGSSSPLHF. The CDR3 DNA is TGCGCCAGCAGTTTGACAGGCTCTAGCTCACCCCTCCACTTT.

The chain has TRBV7-2 and TRBJ2-1; 13 positions agree with TRBD2. V lost 4 bases and J lost 8; bases outside the gene matches: 5. This CDR3 has 15 amino acids. Germline CDR1 reads SGHTA; CDR2 reads FQGNSA. The CDR3 here is CASSYRTSGSDEQFF. Here the CDR3 DNA reads TGTGCCAGCAGCTATAGGACTAGCGGGAGCGATGAGCAGTTCTTC.

The V call is TRBV2, the J call TRBJ2-7, with 8 bases fitting TRBD2. The CDR3 is 13 residues long. In germline, CDR1 is SNHLY, CDR2 FYNNEI. J was trimmed by 2 bases and V by 7 bases; bases with no gene match: 4. CDR3 nucleotides: TGTGCCAGCACGGGAGCGGGAGCCTACGAGCAGTACTTC. Translated, it gives CASTGAGAYEQYF.

The chain recombines TRBV6-5 with TRBJ1-1, with TRBD1 as a possible D gene (5 bases). The CDR3 spans 14 residues. V lost 6 bases to trimming and J lost 6 bases, with 17 bases between them. Germline values: CDR1 MNHEY, CDR2 SVGAGI. DNA for the CDR3: TGTGCCAGCAGCCCCTCCCCAGGGTTTTCTGAAGCTTTCTTT. It codes for CASSPSPGFSEAFF.

The chain employs TRBV5-4 and TRBJ1-2, with TRBD1 matching 11 bases. Losses at the gene ends were 4 bases for V and 7 bases for J; bases not matched to a gene: 3. Per germline, CDR1 SGHNT and CDR2 YYREEE (reference sequence). This CDR3 contains 13 residues. The CDR3 loop is CASSGTGGSGYTF. CDR3 DNA sequence: TGTGCCAGCAGCGGGACAGGGGGTAGTGGCTACACCTTC.

V is TRBV18 and J is TRBJ2-7; 9 bases match TRBD1. Germline CDR1 reads KGHSH; CDR2 reads LQKENI. Unmatched junction bases numbered 5, after V lost 3 bases and J lost 5 bases. CDR3 length equals 14 residues. In nucleotides, the CDR3 is TGTGCCAGCTCACCGGGACAGGGTCCCCACGAGCAGTACTTC. It yields the protein CASSPGQGPHEQYF.

This clone has a single count. The gene calls are TRBV18 and TRBJ1-2; 10 bases line up with TRBD1. Trimming removed 4 bases from V and 6 bases from J; junction bases left unmatched: 8. This CDR3 comprises 15 residues. Germline CDR1 reads KGHSH; CDR2 reads LQKENI. CDR3: CASSREPGTGDGYTF. The CDR3 DNA follows: TGTGCCAGCTCACGAGAGCCCGGGACAGGGGATGGCTACACCTTC.

V is TRBV6-5 and J is TRBJ2-3, with D perhaps TRBD2 (6 bases). Germline-derived CDR1 and CDR2 are MNHEY and SVGAGI. The CDR3 totals 15 residues. The V end was cut by 5 bases, the J end by 1 base, with 13 bases between. CDR3 residues: CASSHTGLRTDTQYF. The CDR3 DNA reads TGTGCCAGCAGTCACACGGGACTCCGCACAGATACGCAGTATTTT.

The rearrangement joins TRBV11-2 to TRBJ2-7; 13 bases line up with TRBD2. This CDR3 is built from 14 residues. V lost 6 bases to trimming and J lost 3 bases; unmatched junction nucleotides: 2. Per the germline V gene, CDR1 is SGHAT and CDR2 is FQNNGV. The CDR3 DNA is TGTGCCAGCAGAGGACTAGCGGGAGTCTACGAGCAGTACTTC. Encoded protein: CASRGLAGVYEQYF.

The genes are TRBV7-2 and TRBJ1-2; 7 bases are a match to TRBD1. Germline CDR1 and CDR2: SGHTA and FQGNSA. V shed 4 bases, J shed 5 bases, and the junction held 13 bases outside the gene matches. The CDR3 extends over 16 amino acids. CDR3 DNA sequence: TGTGCCAGCAGCTCCCTAAGGGGGCAGGGGTTTTATGGCTACACCTTC. Translating it yields CASSSLRGQGFYGYTF.

This clone has a single count. The chain joins TRBV18 to TRBJ2-4; TRBD1 matches 9 bases. The ends lost 2 bases at V and 6 bases at J; junction bases unmatched: 11. CDR3 length equals 17 residues. From germline, CDR1 is KGHSH and CDR2 LQKENI. The CDR3 region is CASSPVSGTGRGNIQYF. DNA of the CDR3: TGTGCCAGCTCACCAGTGTCCGGGACAGGGCGTGGAAACATTCAGTACTTC.

This chain connects TRBV4-1 to TRBJ2-7; 9 positions match TRBD1. With 1 base clipped from V and 3 bases from J, the junction kept 7 bases outside the gene matches. The CDR3 is 16 amino acids. Germline CDR1 reads MGHRA; CDR2 reads YSYEKL. The CDR3 protein is CASSQAPGQGVYEQYF. As DNA, the CDR3 is TGCGCCAGCAGCCAAGCCCCGGGACAGGGAGTCTACGAGCAGTACTTC.

There are a few counts of this clone. The same CDR3 can be traced to other DNA sequences in this sample. The chain is built from TRBV30 and TRBJ1-5; D is possibly TRBD1 (5 bases). The V and J ends lost 1 base and 3 bases respectively, with 7 bases between them. Germline V lookup: CDR1 GTSNPN, CDR2 SVGIG (reference sequence). The length of the CDR3 is 13 residues. The CDR3 sequence is CAWSGGPNQPQHF. The CDR3 DNA reads as TGTGCCTGGAGTGGGGGCCCCAATCAGCCCCAGCATTTT.

The rearrangement uses TRBV10-3 and TRBJ1-2; D is possibly TRBD1 (5 bases). V lost 5 bases and J lost 5, with 15 bases in between. The germline V gene encodes CDR1 ENHRY and CDR2 SYGVKD. The length of the CDR3 is 14 residues. The CDR3 nucleotides read TGTGCCATCAGTAAGGACACCCTGCAGTATGGCTACACCTTC. Protein sequence: CAISKDTLQYGYTF.

Turning to this clone: Relative to the germline gene, one junction end is altered; a read error may explain this. This rearrangement joins TRBV27 to TRBJ1-1, with 7 bases matching TRBD1. The CDR3 spans 13 residues. From germline, CDR1 is MNHEY and CDR2 SMNVEV (reference sequence). The CDR3 bases are TGTGCCACCAGTCAGGGGGGGAACACTGAAGCTTTCTTT. It is translated as CATSQGGNTEAFF.